This entry is about one T cell receptor beta chain. Antigen: not known. The sample comes from a study of shared clonotypes between healthy human individuals. The assay was immunoSEQ multiplex PCR, and TCRdb's table has in-frame clones only and misses some. The sample shows just over 2,000,000 clones, 85% to 95% of them seen only once. CD45RA+ naive and CD45RA-negative memory subsets were separated from CD4+ cells. Study results and limitations: Generation probability values for non-shared clonotypes were lower than those for clonotypes shared by all four donors.

CDR3 length equals 12 residues. With 5 bases removed from V and 4 bases from J, the gap between germline ends came to 9 bases. Germline V CDR1 and CDR2: SEHNR, FQNEAQ (reference sequence). The sequenced sample consisted of naive CD4+ T cells sorted from blood. Sample subset: CD45RA+ positively selected. This chain uses TRBV7-9 with TRBJ2-7; possibly TRBD2 for D (6 bases). This sequence originates from a man aged 18-30 years in good health. The CDR3 DNA is TGTGCCAGCAGCCAAGGGACTTACGAGCAGTACTTC. Encoded protein: CASSQGTYEQYF.